The clone carrying this TCR beta chain has more than one count but fewer than ten. This record comes from a study of T-cell reconstitution after alpha-beta-depleted transplantation in children. Trimming at V came to 3 bases and at J to 6 bases, leaving 2 bases not matched to a gene. This CDR3 has 13 amino acids. Germline CDR1 reads SGDLS; CDR2 reads YYNGEE. As it was prepared, the TCRbeta library received unique molecular identifiers. TCRdb ran MiXCR on the PCR reads and lists one entry per CDR3 protein. The sample lists under 750,000 distinct CDR3 sequences, roughly 23% occurring once. This chain joins TRBV9 and TRBJ2-1, with TRBD1 matching 8 bases. The source is a boy younger than two who had a stem cell transplant for acute myeloid leukemia, so the T cells may come from the graft donor. Sequences were derived from PBMCs, mostly from graft donor cells, sampled 360 days after TCRalphabeta/CD19-depleted stem cell transplant. The CDR3, as DNA: TGTGCCAGCAGCGCTGGACAGGGCAATGAGCAGTTCTTC. Amino acids: CASSAGQGNEQFF.